A selection of T cell receptor beta chains follows, all from one sample in a study of siplizumab effects on memory and regulatory T cells. These receptors lack a known antigen. Generated by immunoSEQ multiplex PCR, the TCRdb table keeps only in-frame clones and is missing some. The data contain around 13,000 clones, less than 40% of them singletons. Sequencing used CFSE-low (dividing) CD8+ T cells sorted from an allogeneic mixed lymphocyte reaction. These receptors were taken from a human donor in good health; the cells came from an allogeneic mixed lymphocyte reaction. Both conserved end residues are part of each CDR3. A D gene is named only where the DNA matches it firmly. Expanded clones are given a class, and other clones once, few, many or no size at all.

v_call	j_call	d_call	clone_size	cdr3_aa
TRBV5-6	TRBJ1-1	-	few	CASSFGGGTEAFF
TRBV6-6	TRBJ2-1	TRBD2	-	CATETSGGYNEQFF
TRBV11-2	TRBJ2-7	-	-	CASTQGFREQYF
TRBV7-9	TRBJ2-7	TRBD1	-	CASSYSRDSYEQYF
TRBV6-6	TRBJ2-7	-	once	CASRDVVSYEQYF
TRBV4-1	TRBJ1-2	-	-	CASSQDARVYGYTF
TRBV12-5	TRBJ2-7	-	once	CASGLSLGTNAYEQYF
TRBV6-6	TRBJ1-2	-	-	CASDGPYGYTF
TRBV27	TRBJ1-1	TRBD1	few	CASSLNRGYTEAFF
TRBV4-2	TRBJ2-7	TRBD2	-	CASSFGTNNEQYF
TRBV13	TRBJ1-6	-	once	CASSSFGSPLHF
TRBV27	TRBJ1-2	TRBD1	few	CASSFDRTGNGYTF
TRBV19	TRBJ2-3	-	few	CASSIVTGDTDTQYF
TRBV6-5	TRBJ2-1	-	-	CASSYSMRLTYNEQFF
TRBV2	TRBJ2-5	-	-	CASSDRGGPSETQYF
TRBV9	TRBJ1-1	TRBD1	few	CASSVEGTENTEAFF
TRBV4-1	TRBJ2-7	TRBD2	-	CASSQGAGGGYEQYF
TRBV4-1	TRBJ2-2	-	-	CASSQVSWQNTGELFF
TRBV13	TRBJ2-7	-	medium-sized	CASSPGTTSSYEQYF
TRBV27	TRBJ1-4	-	-	CASSLQGPEEKLFF
TRBV13	TRBJ1-5	-	-	CASSSGTGQPQHF
TRBV6-5	TRBJ2-2	-	once	CASSLGFTGELFF
TRBV27	TRBJ2-7	-	-	CASSPITGTYGLEQYF
TRBV7-8	TRBJ2-1	TRBD2	few	CATGGDYLGNEQFF
TRBV9	TRBJ1-4	-	-	CASSAEAGVMTNEKLFF
TRBV4-1	TRBJ2-7	-	-	CASSLPAGSSSYEQYF
TRBV11-2	TRBJ2-7	TRBD1	-	CASSLWGQGANEQYF
TRBV5-1	TRBJ2-7	TRBD2	few	CASSLAFGGRLSYEQYF
TRBV6-5	TRBJ1-1	-	few	CASSEKRAYTEAFF
TRBV5-6	TRBJ2-5	-	medium-sized	CASRVWGGASETQYF
TRBV10-3	TRBJ2-5	TRBD1	-	CAISESMGQKETQYF
TRBV27	TRBJ1-2	TRBD1	once	CASSLWTGSGYTF
TRBV11-2	TRBJ2-1	-	-	CASSLVPNEQFF
TRBV5-8	TRBJ1-5	-	few	CASSLDGDLNQPQHF
TRBV4-1	TRBJ2-7	-	-	CASSQVVNPGASYEQYF
TRBV27	TRBJ2-7	TRBD1	few	CASSLTGGTYEQYF
TRBV6-6	TRBJ2-3	-	-	CASRVGQIKDTQYF
TRBV27	TRBJ1-1	-	medium-sized	CASSSSMNTEAFF
TRBV2	TRBJ1-2	TRBD1	-	CASSLQGQGNYGYTF
TRBV10-1	TRBJ1-1	TRBD1	-	CASSTGTGGVGPEAFF
TRBV19	TRBJ2-7	-	few	CASSIGRSSYEQYF
TRBV30	TRBJ2-3	-	-	CAWAWGTLAPDTQYF